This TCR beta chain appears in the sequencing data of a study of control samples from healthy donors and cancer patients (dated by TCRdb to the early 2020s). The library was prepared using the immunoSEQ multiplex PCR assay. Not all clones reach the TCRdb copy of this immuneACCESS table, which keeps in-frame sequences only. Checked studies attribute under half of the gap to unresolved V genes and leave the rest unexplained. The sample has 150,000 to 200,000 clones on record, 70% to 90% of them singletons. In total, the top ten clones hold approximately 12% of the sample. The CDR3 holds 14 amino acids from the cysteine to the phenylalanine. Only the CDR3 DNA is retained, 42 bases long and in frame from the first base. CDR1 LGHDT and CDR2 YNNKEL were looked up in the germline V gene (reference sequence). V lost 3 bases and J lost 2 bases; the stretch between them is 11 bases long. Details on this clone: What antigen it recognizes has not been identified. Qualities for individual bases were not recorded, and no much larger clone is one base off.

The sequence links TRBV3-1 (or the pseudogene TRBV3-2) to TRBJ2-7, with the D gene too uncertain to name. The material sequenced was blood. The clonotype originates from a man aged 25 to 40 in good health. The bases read TGTGCCAGCAGCCAGCGTAATACGGCCTACGAGCAGTACTTC. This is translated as CASSQRNTAYEQYF.